One sample yielded the 26 T cell receptor beta chains listed below, sequenced in a study of blood T cells in healthy people across ages. Through a sample-barcoded 5' primer and a J-beta primer mix, a second PCR was run for about 6 to 11 cycles. Each CDR3 protein gets one entry after TCRdb re-called the 5' RACE reads with MiXCR. The sample records some 1.4 million distinct CDR3 sequences, 35% to 45% being singletons. The sample comprised blood. The receptors come from a young woman in good health.

This clonotype was seen many times. The chain has TRBV29-1 and TRBJ2-1; perhaps TRBD2 as D (5 bases). The CDR3 has 17 amino acids. Germline V lookup: CDR1 SQVTM, CDR2 ANQGSEA. V was clipped by 7 bases and J by 1 base, with 23 bases between them. For the CDR3, the DNA is TGCAGCGCTCCGGTACCGGGTCGGGGTGTGTCCTACAATGAGCAGTTCTTC. Translated, it gives CSAPVPGRGVSYNEQFF.

The rearrangement joins TRBV14 to TRBJ1-2; D is uncertain. There are 13 residues in the CDR3. CDR1 SGHDN and CDR2 FVKESK come from the germline V gene. With 2 bases removed from V and 2 bases from J, the gap between germline ends came to 6 bases. CDR3: CASSQYGNYGYTF. In DNA, the CDR3 is TGTGCCAGCAGCCAATACGGGAACTATGGCTACACCTTC.

This clonotype was found a few times. This rearrangement joins TRBV4-1 to TRBJ2-3; D may be TRBD1 (5 bases). The germline V gene has CDR1 MGHRA and CDR2 YSYEKL. V shed 0 bases and J shed 0 bases, with 13 bases lying between them. This CDR3 contains 17 residues. Written as DNA, the CDR3 is TGCGCCAGCAGCCAAGAAAGGGGCGCAACTAGCACAGATACGCAGTATTTT. It translates to CASSQERGATSTDTQYF.

Turning to this clonotype: A clone one base away is much larger, so this may be a read error. The V gene is TRBV7-9, the J gene TRBJ2-1; D unclear. This CDR3 is 12 amino acids long. Germline V gives CDR1 SEHNR, CDR2 FQNEAQ (reference sequence). The CDR3 sequence: CASILTSGEQFF. The CDR3 nucleotides read TGTGCCAGCATCTTAACCTCGGGTGAGCAGTTCTTC.

The chain is built from TRBV10-3 and TRBJ2-5; 7 bases match TRBD1. J lost 12 bases, V lost 11 bases, and 15 bases had no gene match. This CDR3 has 12 residues. Germline V gives CDR1 ENHRY, CDR2 SYGVKD. The CDR3 nucleotides read TGTGCCGTCCGGGACAGCCTAAGCAAAGAGTACTTC. Protein: CAVRDSLSKEYF.

The rearrangement joins TRBV2 to TRBJ2-1; 9 bases align to TRBD1. This CDR3 region has 16 residues. Germline V gene lookup returns CDR1 SNHLY and CDR2 FYNNEI. The ends lost 5 bases at V and 2 bases at J; junction bases unmatched: 7. This CDR3 is CASSLGDRVPYNEQFF. The CDR3 DNA sequence: TGTGCCAGCAGTCTAGGGGACAGGGTCCCCTACAATGAGCAGTTCTTC.

This chain joins TRBV5-1 and TRBJ1-1; D perhaps matches TRBD1 (6 bases). The CDR3 consists of 16 residues. Germline V gene data show CDR1 as SGHRS and CDR2 as YFSETQ. The ends were cut back, 3 bases at V and 4 bases at J, with 19 bases in the middle. This CDR3 is CASSSSMGGGGTEAFF. The CDR3 region has the DNA TGCGCCAGCAGCTCCTCGATGGGGGGCGGGGGCACTGAAGCTTTCTTT.

This clonotype has more than one count but fewer than ten. The V call is TRBV20-1, the J call TRBJ2-1; 8 bases fit TRBD1. CDR1 DFQATT and CDR2 SNEGSKA come from the germline V gene (reference sequence). V lost 3 bases to trimming and J lost 0 bases; unmatched junction nucleotides: 7. The CDR3 extends over 16 amino acids. In DNA form, the CDR3 reads TGCAGTGCTAGGGGGGACAGGCACAGCTCCTACAATGAGCAGTTCTTC. Translating it yields CSARGDRHSSYNEQFF.

With respect to this clonotype: This sequence may be a read error, since a much larger clone differs from it by one base. CDR3 coding DNA: TGCAGTGCTGGACTAGCGGGGGTCACAGATACGCAGTATTTT. This translates into CSAGLAGVTDTQYF. This chain joins TRBV20-1 and TRBJ2-3; 13 bases line up with TRBD2. The CDR3 covers 14 residues. Germline V gene data show CDR1 as DFQATT and CDR2 as SNEGSKA (reference sequence). Germline trimming cut 5 bases from V and 2 bases from J; bases unmatched to any gene: 1.

The chain couples TRBV7-2 to TRBJ2-3; unclear D gene. This CDR3 is built from 12 residues. Germline V CDR1 and CDR2: SGHTA, FQGNSA. V lost 6 bases to trimming and J lost 6 bases, with 10 bases between them. The CDR3 nucleotides are TGTGCCAGCAGTCCCGTTTTGGATACGCAGTATTTT. It codes for CASSPVLDTQYF.

This clonotype was detected ten times or more. The chain is built from TRBV6-1 and TRBJ1-2; 8 bases align to TRBD1. This CDR3 is built from 13 residues. The germline CDR1 and CDR2 sequences are MNHNS and SASEGT. V lost 3 bases, J lost 9 bases, and 6 bases stayed unmatched. Here the CDR3 reads CASSDRGRGRYTF. The CDR3 nucleotides are TGTGCCAGCAGTGACAGGGGGCGCGGACGCTACACCTTC.

The gene calls are TRBV6-5 and TRBJ1-2, with 7 positions matching TRBD1. CDR1 and CDR2 from the germline V gene are MNHEY and SVGAGI. The CDR3 has 14 residues. J gave up 4 bases and V 2 bases, and 4 bases lay outside the gene matches. The CDR3 loop is CASSYTGEGYGYTF. The CDR3 coding sequence is TGTGCCAGCAGTTACACAGGGGAAGGCTATGGCTACACCTTC.

This chain uses TRBV6-5 with TRBJ1-2; no definite D call. Germline V gene data show CDR1 as MNHEY and CDR2 as SVGAGI. This CDR3 spans 14 amino acids. Trimming cost V 2 bases and J 2 bases, with 9 bases left between them. The CDR3 here is CASSYGQSNYGYTF. CDR3 in DNA: TGTGCCAGCAGTTACGGCCAGAGCAACTATGGCTACACCTTC.

The chain employs TRBV3-1 and TRBJ1-2, with TRBD1 as a possible D gene (5 bases). This CDR3 is built from 15 residues. Trimming stripped 0 bases from V and 11 bases from J, with 19 bases between. Per germline, CDR1 LGHDT and CDR2 YNNKEL (reference sequence). The CDR3 nucleotides are TGTGCCAGCAGCCAAGACGTCGGGGGAGGTTACGGTTACACCTTC. It is translated as CASSQDVGGGYGYTF.

This rearrangement joins TRBV12-3 or TRBV12-4 to TRBJ2-7; tentatively, D is TRBD1 (6 bases). Trimming stripped 5 bases from V and 7 bases from J, with 15 bases between. The CDR3 is 13 amino acids. CDR3 nucleotides: TGTGCCAGCAGTGTCTACAGGGAGCCGGAGCAGTACTTC. Translated: CASSVYREPEQYF.

The gene calls are TRBV20-1 and TRBJ2-1; 7 bases are shared with TRBD2. V gave up 6 bases and J gave up 8 bases; unmatched junction bases: 13. Germline V CDR1 and CDR2: DFQATT, SNEGSKA (reference sequence). The CDR3 consists of 14 residues. CDR3 amino acids: CSARTGRESDEQFF. In DNA, the CDR3 is TGCAGTGCGAGAACCGGGCGGGAGTCCGATGAGCAGTTCTTC.

This clonotype was picked up one time. One end of the junction does not line up with germline, which may come from a read error. The J gene is TRBJ1-6, the V gene TRBV28, with TRBD1 matching over 7 bases. The germline CDR1 and CDR2 sequences are MDHEN and SYDVKM. This CDR3 has 14 amino acids. The CDR3 spells CASTLQGYNSPPHF. The DNA for the CDR3 is TGTGCCAGCACTCTACAGGGGTATAATTCACCCCCCCACTTT.

This chain joins TRBV5-1 and TRBJ2-3; D is perhaps TRBD2 (5 bases). CDR3 length: 15 amino acids. V lost 6 bases and J 2 bases, leaving 16 bases between the germline ends. Germline V lookup: CDR1 SGHRS, CDR2 YFSETQ. CDR3 in DNA: TGCGCCAGCAAGGCTGGAGGAGCTACCACAGATACGCAGTATTTT. Amino acid sequence: CASKAGGATTDTQYF. The whole variable domain, remainder taken from reference TRBV5-1 and TRBJ2-3, is KAGVTQTPRYLIKTRGQQVTLSCSPISGHRSVSWYQQTPGQGLQFLFEYFSETQRNKGNFPGRFSGRQFSNSRSEMNVSTLELGDSALYLCASKAGGATTDTQYFGPGTRLTVL.

The chain carries TRBV4-1 and TRBJ2-1; TRBD2 matches 8 bases. The germline V gene has CDR1 MGHRA and CDR2 YSYEKL. Unmatched junction bases numbered 6, after V lost 2 bases and J lost 0 bases. The CDR3 extends over 17 amino acids. As DNA, the CDR3 is TGCGCCAGCAGCCAATTCCTAGCGGGCAGCTCCTACAATGAGCAGTTCTTC. This encodes CASSQFLAGSSYNEQFF.

This clonotype was counted between two and nine times. The V call is TRBV4-1, the J call TRBJ2-4; 9 bases are a match to TRBD2. Germline-derived CDR1 and CDR2 are MGHRA and YSYEKL. The CDR3 length is 14 residues. With 4 bases clipped from V and 9 bases from J, the junction kept 7 bases outside the gene matches. The DNA of the CDR3 is TGCGCCAGCAGCCGGGGGACAGCGGGGGGCATTCAGTACTTC. Protein product: CASSRGTAGGIQYF.

This chain links TRBV4-1 with TRBJ1-1; possible D gene TRBD1, 5 bases. The V end lost 0 bases, the J end lost 2 bases, and 10 bases lay between the germline ends. Germline CDR1 reads MGHRA; CDR2 reads YSYEKL. This CDR3 has 15 residues. The chain's CDR3 is CASSQDSTVNTEAFF. The CDR3 DNA reads TGCGCCAGCAGCCAAGATTCGACAGTCAACACTGAAGCTTTCTTT.

For this clonotype: A much bigger clone sits one base away, suggesting this may be a read error. The chain is built from TRBV12-3 or TRBV12-4 and TRBJ1-2; D ambiguous. V was shortened by 3 bases and J by 0 bases, with 8 bases between the two germline ends. CDR3 length: 14 residues. CDR3 DNA sequence: TGTGCCAGCAGTTTGGCCAGAACTAACTATGGCTACACCTTC. It specifies CASSLARTNYGYTF.

DNA of the CDR3: TGTGCCAGCAGCTTAGAGGGGGTGAGGGCGAGGGTGGGAGAGACCCAGTACTTC. Protein sequence: CASSLEGVRARVGETQYF. The chain carries TRBV11-2 and TRBJ2-5; D might be TRBD1 or TRBD2, each matching 5 bases. Germline V gene lookup returns CDR1 SGHAT and CDR2 FQNNGV. V lost 0 bases and J lost 4, with 21 bases in between. The CDR3 loop spans 18 amino acids.

The sample holds many counts of this clonotype. The genes are TRBV28 and TRBJ2-3; 9 nucleotides match TRBD2. Trimming at V came to 6 bases and at J to 6 bases, leaving 10 bases not matched to a gene. The CDR3 length is 15 residues. CDR1 and CDR2 (germline): MDHEN, SYDVKM. The CDR3 region is CASRGSGGGMDTQYF. The DNA of the CDR3 is TGTGCCAGCAGGGGTAGCGGGGGTGGAATGGATACGCAGTATTTT.

This clonotype came up a few times. This sequence joins TRBV10-3 and TRBJ2-7, with 7 bases aligning to TRBD1. The ends lost 3 bases at V and 3 bases at J; junction bases unmatched: 2. The germline CDR1 and CDR2 sequences are ENHRY and SYGVKD. This CDR3 has 13 amino acids. CDR3 sequence: CAISEGTDYEQYF. The CDR3 DNA reads as TGTGCCATCAGTGAAGGGACAGACTACGAGCAGTACTTC.

This chain connects TRBV20-1 to TRBJ2-4, with 8 nucleotides matching TRBD2. The germline V gene has CDR1 DFQATT and CDR2 SNEGSKA (reference sequence). This CDR3 is 14 amino acids long. V lost 1 base and J lost 13; bases outside the gene matches: 12. CDR3 region: CSARGAGGVLEQYF. The DNA for the CDR3 is TGCAGTGCTAGAGGGGCGGGGGGCGTCTTGGAGCAGTACTTC.